The rows below give T cell receptor beta chains drawn from one sample of a study of PD-L1 blockade in urothelial cancer. Method: immunoSEQ multiplex PCR; TCRdb's copy keeps in-frame clones and lacks some. The table records about 72,000 clones, more than 75% of them present only once. Sequencing used PBMCs, obtained around atezolizumab (anti-PD-L1) treatment. All receptors derive from a man aged 60 to 69 with urothelial cancer. The CDR3 runs from the conserved cysteine through the conserved F or W. The order of the fields is J gene, clone size, V gene, D gene, CDR3 DNA, CDR3 protein. A D gene is named only where the DNA matches it firmly. The size of a clone is reported for some rows only, either as once, few or many, or as a class for expanded clones.

J: TRBJ2-3; size: .; V: TRBV6-5; D: TRBD1; DNA: TGTGCCAGCAGTTACTCAGGGACAGACACAGATACGCAGTATTTT; CDR3: CASSYSGTDTDTQYF
J: TRBJ2-7; size: .; V: TRBV18; D: .; DNA: TGTGCCAGCTCACCACTAGGAGCCTACGAGCAGTACTTC; CDR3: CASSPLGAYEQYF
J: TRBJ2-1; size: .; V: TRBV6-6; D: TRBD1; DNA: TGTGCCAGCAGACCTAACGCAGGGGGCTTCTACAATGAGCAGTTCTTC; CDR3: CASRPNAGGFYNEQFF
J: TRBJ2-3; size: .; V: TRBV5-1; D: TRBD2; DNA: TGCGCCAGCAGCTACGGACTAGCGGGGGGGCAGACAGATACGCAGTATTTT; CDR3: CASSYGLAGGQTDTQYF
J: TRBJ2-2; size: .; V: TRBV10-3; D: TRBD2; DNA: TGTGCCATCAGTGAGGGGACTAGCGGGAGCGGGGAGCTGTTTTTT; CDR3: CAISEGTSGSGELFF
J: TRBJ2-1; size: .; V: TRBV7-2; D: .; DNA: TGTGCCAGCAGCTTAGACCTAGCTTCTCTGGATGAGCAGTTCTTC; CDR3: CASSLDLASLDEQFF
J: TRBJ2-5; size: .; V: TRBV7-2; D: .; DNA: TGTGCCAGCAGCTTAGAAGAGGGTATGGAGATGACCCAGTACTTC; CDR3: CASSLEEGMEMTQYF
J: TRBJ2-2; size: .; V: TRBV7-6; D: .; DNA: TGTGCCAGCAGCTTAGTAGCTCAGGGGGAGCTGTTTTTT; CDR3: CASSLVAQGELFF
J: TRBJ2-6; size: .; V: TRBV5-1; D: .; DNA: TGCGCCAGCAGCTCGGACATCACTGGGGCCAACGTCCTGACTTTC; CDR3: CASSSDITGANVLTF
J: TRBJ1-4; size: .; V: TRBV2; D: TRBD1; DNA: TGTGCCAGCAGTTCCACAGGGGTCCAACTGTTTTTT; CDR3: CASSSTGVQLFF
J: TRBJ2-3; size: .; V: TRBV5-6; D: TRBD1; DNA: TGTGCCAGCAGCTTGCGAACAGGGGGAAGCACAGATACGCAGTATTTT; CDR3: CASSLRTGGSTDTQYF
J: TRBJ1-6; size: .; V: TRBV6-5; D: .; DNA: TGTGCCAGCAGACAAACTTCACAGGGTCCCCTCCACTTT; CDR3: CASRQTSQGPLHF
J: TRBJ2-3; size: .; V: TRBV11-2; D: TRBD2; DNA: TGTGCCAGCACCATAGCGGGGGGGGGTCAAGATACGCAGTATTTT; CDR3: CASTIAGGGQDTQYF
J: TRBJ2-1; size: .; V: TRBV10-3; D: TRBD2; DNA: TGTGCCATCAGTGAGCGACCGGGACTAGACAGGAATGAGCAGTTCTTC; CDR3: CAISERPGLDRNEQFF
J: TRBJ1-6; size: few; V: TRBV4-2; D: TRBD1; DNA: TGTGCCAGCAGACCGGACAGGGGTAGGTCACCCCTCCACTTT; CDR3: CASRPDRGRSPLHF
J: TRBJ1-2; size: .; V: TRBV5-1; D: TRBD1; DNA: TGCGCCAGCAGCTTCCGGGACAGTCCTTATATCCACTATGGCTACACCTTC; CDR3: CASSFRDSPYIHYGYTF
J: TRBJ2-3; size: .; V: TRBV18; D: .; DNA: TGTGCCAGCTCACCTTATACAGATACGCAGTATTTT; CDR3: CASSPYTDTQYF
J: TRBJ1-2; size: many; V: TRBV7-9; D: TRBD1; DNA: TGTGCCAGCAGCTTAGGAGGACAGGGAAATGGCTACACCTTC; CDR3: CASSLGGQGNGYTF
J: TRBJ2-6; size: .; V: TRBV5-4; D: .; DNA: TGTGCCAGCACTGGTGGCGGCTCTGGGGCCAACGTCCTGACTTTC; CDR3: CASTGGGSGANVLTF
J: TRBJ2-1; size: once; V: TRBV6-5; D: .; DNA: TGTGCCAGCAGCAGAGGCAGCCCAAGCAATGAGCAGTTCTTC; CDR3: CASSRGSPSNEQFF
J: TRBJ2-6; size: .; V: TRBV5-6; D: .; DNA: TGTGCCAGCAGCTTGGTGCGCCCGTCCGGGGCCAACGTCCTGACTTTC; CDR3: CASSLVRPSGANVLTF
J: TRBJ2-7; size: .; V: TRBV21-1; D: .; DNA: TGTGCCAGCAGCAAGCTCACAGGGTGCCTATGTATTAACTACGAGCAGTACTTC; CDR3: CASSKLTGCLCINYEQYF
J: TRBJ2-3; size: .; V: TRBV6-5; D: TRBD1; DNA: TGTGCCAGCAGTTACGGGACAGGGGCGAGGGATACGCAGTATTTT; CDR3: CASSYGTGARDTQYF
J: TRBJ2-1; size: .; V: TRBV7-9; D: .; DNA: TGTGCCAGCAGCTTAGAAAGCGGCCGCCGAGGGATCTTC; CDR3: CASSLESGRRGIF
J: TRBJ2-5; size: .; V: TRBV10-2; D: .; DNA: TGCGCCAGCAGTAGCACAGGTCCCGGGACCCAGTACTTC; CDR3: CASSSTGPGTQYF
J: TRBJ1-1; size: once; V: TRBV5-8; D: .; DNA: TGTGCCAGCAGCTTGTTAGCAGACGCTGTTGAAGCTTTCTTT; CDR3: CASSLLADAVEAFF
J: TRBJ1-5; size: .; V: TRBV6-4; D: TRBD1; DNA: TGTGCCAGCAGTGACGGCCGGACAGGGGGCGCGGGCAATCAGCCCCAGCATTTT; CDR3: CASSDGRTGGAGNQPQHF
J: TRBJ1-5; size: .; V: TRBV19; D: TRBD1; DNA: TGTGCCAGTAGTATTGGGCATGGGACAGGGGGCACTCAGCCCCAGCATTTT; CDR3: CASSIGHGTGGTQPQHF
J: TRBJ1-1; size: .; V: TRBV6-5; D: .; DNA: TGTGCCAGCAGTCCACGGGGGGTTATGACGACTGAAGCTTTCTTT; CDR3: CASSPRGVMTTEAFF
J: TRBJ1-6; size: .; V: TRBV5-1; D: TRBD1; DNA: TGCGCCAGCAGTTCCCGACAGGGGAATAATTCACCCCTCCACTTT; CDR3: CASSSRQGNNSPLHF
J: TRBJ2-5; size: .; V: TRBV5-1; D: TRBD1; DNA: TGCGCCAGCAGCCGGGGACAGGGGGCCCAAGAGACCCAGTACTTC; CDR3: CASSRGQGAQETQYF
J: TRBJ1-1; size: .; V: TRBV7-2; D: .; DNA: TGTGCCAGCAGCTTAGACAGGGTCACTGAAGCTTTCTTT; CDR3: CASSLDRVTEAFF
J: TRBJ1-2; size: .; V: TRBV7-9; D: TRBD1; DNA: TGTGCCAGCAGCCTCGGACAGGGCCCCATCCATGGCTACACCTTC; CDR3: CASSLGQGPIHGYTF
J: TRBJ2-2; size: .; V: TRBV5-1; D: TRBD1; DNA: TGCGCCAGCAGCTTGGCCGGGACAGGGGTGGACACCGGGGAGCTGTTTTTT; CDR3: CASSLAGTGVDTGELFF
J: TRBJ1-5; size: few; V: TRBV2; D: TRBD1; DNA: TGTGCCAGCAGTGTCACAGGGGGCTTTCAGCCCCAGCATTTT; CDR3: CASSVTGGFQPQHF
J: TRBJ1-5; size: .; V: TRBV30; D: TRBD1; DNA: TGTGCCTGGAGTGTACAGGGGAATCAGCCCCAGCATTTT; CDR3: CAWSVQGNQPQHF
J: TRBJ2-3; size: once; V: TRBV7-2; D: .; DNA: TGTGCCAGCAGCTTAGACACAGCGGGTACAGATACGCAGTATTTT; CDR3: CASSLDTAGTDTQYF
J: TRBJ2-5; size: .; V: TRBV19; D: TRBD1; DNA: TGTGCCAGTAGTACCAACAGGGGAGAGACCCAGTACTTC; CDR3: CASSTNRGETQYF
J: TRBJ1-5; size: .; V: TRBV5-4; D: .; DNA: TGTGCCAGCAGCTTTGGATGGCAGGGAGGACAGCCCCAGCATTTT; CDR3: CASSFGWQGGQPQHF
J: TRBJ2-3; size: .; V: TRBV4-1; D: .; DNA: TGCGCCAGCAGCAGACAGATTCTAACCGGGACAAAAAGCACAGATACGCAGTATTTT; CDR3: CASSRQILTGTKSTDTQYF
J: TRBJ2-7; size: .; V: TRBV2; D: .; DNA: TGTGCCAGCAGTGTCGGGTTAGTCTCCTACGAGCAGTACTTC; CDR3: CASSVGLVSYEQYF
J: TRBJ2-3; size: .; V: TRBV5-1; D: TRBD1; DNA: TGCGCCAGCAGTTTAAGGGGGACAGGGGGCGCAGATACGCAGTATTTT; CDR3: CASSLRGTGGADTQYF
J: TRBJ1-3; size: .; V: TRBV6-6; D: .; DNA: TGTGCCAGCAGACTCCGGGACTCTGGAAACACCATATATTTT; CDR3: CASRLRDSGNTIYF
J: TRBJ1-3; size: .; V: TRBV7-2; D: .; DNA: TGTGCCAGCAGCTTAGCCCCCGGGGACTCTGGAAACACCATATATTTT; CDR3: CASSLAPGDSGNTIYF
J: TRBJ1-2; size: .; V: TRBV5-1; D: .; DNA: TGCGCCAGCAGCTTGAGCAACTATGGCTACACCTTC; CDR3: CASSLSNYGYTF
J: TRBJ2-3; size: once; V: TRBV27; D: TRBD2; DNA: TGTGCCAGCAGTCGGCCCACAGTGGGGGGGGGCACAGATACGCAGTATTTT; CDR3: CASSRPTVGGGTDTQYF